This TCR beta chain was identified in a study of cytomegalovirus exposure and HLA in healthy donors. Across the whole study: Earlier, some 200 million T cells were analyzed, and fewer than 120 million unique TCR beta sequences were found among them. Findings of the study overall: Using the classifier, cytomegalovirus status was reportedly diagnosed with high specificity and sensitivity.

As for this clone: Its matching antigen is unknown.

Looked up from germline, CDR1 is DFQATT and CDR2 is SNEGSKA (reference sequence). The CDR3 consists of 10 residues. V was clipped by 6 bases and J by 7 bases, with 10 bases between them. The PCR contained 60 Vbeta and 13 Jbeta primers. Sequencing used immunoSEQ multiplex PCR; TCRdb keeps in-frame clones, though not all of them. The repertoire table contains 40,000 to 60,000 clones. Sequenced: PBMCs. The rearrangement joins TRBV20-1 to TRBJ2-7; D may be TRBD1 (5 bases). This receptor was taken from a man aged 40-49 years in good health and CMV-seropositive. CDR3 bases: TGCAGTGCAAAAAACAGGGAGCAGTACTTC. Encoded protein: CSAKNREQYF.